This TCR beta chain was found in a study of T-cell reconstitution after alpha-beta-depleted transplantation in children. Unique molecular identifiers were incorporated when the TCRbeta library was constructed. A single record per CDR3 protein comes from TCRdb applying MiXCR to the PCR reads. The data show about a million distinct CDR3 sequences, about 29% seen once. General study points: A year post-transplant, T-cell counts and diversity derived mostly from newly produced T cells. Certain patients had high TCRbeta diversity at day 60, and it came from recipient T cells and thymic progenitors that survived. Expanded clones from the graft, numbering several hundred, reportedly supplied alpha-beta T cells about two months after transplant.

Comment on this clonotype: The target antigen is unknown.

CDR1 and CDR2 from the germline V gene are DFQATT and SNEGSKA (reference sequence). V lost 3 bases to trimming and J lost 3 bases, with 20 bases between them. The CDR3 runs 16 residues. J is TRBJ2-5 and V is TRBV20-1, with D possibly TRBD1 on 5 matching bases. Sequenced material: PBMCs, mostly from graft donor cells, taken 360 days after TCRalphabeta/CD19-depleted stem cell transplant. The sequence was obtained from a boy less than two years old who had a stem cell transplant for SCID, so the T cells may come from the graft donor. In nucleotides, the CDR3 is TGCAGTGCTAGTCTCCCCCCAACATTCAGGGAAGAGACCCAGTACTTC. Residues: CSASLPPTFREETQYF.